This TCR beta chain stems from a study of blood T cell repertoires in COVID-19. Here immunoSEQ multiplex PCR was the method, and the copy in TCRdb shows in-frame clones only, minus some. The table lists about 180,000 clones, 70% to 90% of them singletons, with 2.9% in the top ten. This CDR3 region has 12 residues. The germline CDR1 and CDR2 sequences are SGHRS and YFSETQ. For this clone: Sequence at one end of the junction differs from germline and may be a read error.

Sequenced: peripheral blood. The chain links TRBV5-1 to TRBJ2-1; unclear D gene. The source is a woman younger than 45 with active or convalescent COVID-19. The CDR3 region is CASSLVDNQQFF. The CDR3 region has the DNA TGCGCCAGCAGCTTGGTTGACAATCAGCAGTTCTTC.